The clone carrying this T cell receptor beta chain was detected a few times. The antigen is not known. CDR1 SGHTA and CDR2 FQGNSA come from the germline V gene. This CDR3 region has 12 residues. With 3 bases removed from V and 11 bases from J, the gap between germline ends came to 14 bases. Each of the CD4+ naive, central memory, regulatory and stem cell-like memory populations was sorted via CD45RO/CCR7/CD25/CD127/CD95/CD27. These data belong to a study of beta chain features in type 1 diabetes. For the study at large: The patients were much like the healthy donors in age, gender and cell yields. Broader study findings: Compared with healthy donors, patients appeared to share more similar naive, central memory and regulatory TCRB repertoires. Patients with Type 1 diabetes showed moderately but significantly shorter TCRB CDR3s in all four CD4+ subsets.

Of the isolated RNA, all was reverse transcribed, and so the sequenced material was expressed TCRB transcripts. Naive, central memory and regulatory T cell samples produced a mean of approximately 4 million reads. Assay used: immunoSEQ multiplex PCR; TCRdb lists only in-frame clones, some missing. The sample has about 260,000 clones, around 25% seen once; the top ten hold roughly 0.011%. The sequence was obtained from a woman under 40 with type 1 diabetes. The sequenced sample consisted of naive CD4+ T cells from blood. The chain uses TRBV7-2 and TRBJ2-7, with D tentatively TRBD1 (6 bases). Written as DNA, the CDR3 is TGTGCCAGCAGCTTGGACGGGGACACGGAGTACTTC. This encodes CASSLDGDTEYF.